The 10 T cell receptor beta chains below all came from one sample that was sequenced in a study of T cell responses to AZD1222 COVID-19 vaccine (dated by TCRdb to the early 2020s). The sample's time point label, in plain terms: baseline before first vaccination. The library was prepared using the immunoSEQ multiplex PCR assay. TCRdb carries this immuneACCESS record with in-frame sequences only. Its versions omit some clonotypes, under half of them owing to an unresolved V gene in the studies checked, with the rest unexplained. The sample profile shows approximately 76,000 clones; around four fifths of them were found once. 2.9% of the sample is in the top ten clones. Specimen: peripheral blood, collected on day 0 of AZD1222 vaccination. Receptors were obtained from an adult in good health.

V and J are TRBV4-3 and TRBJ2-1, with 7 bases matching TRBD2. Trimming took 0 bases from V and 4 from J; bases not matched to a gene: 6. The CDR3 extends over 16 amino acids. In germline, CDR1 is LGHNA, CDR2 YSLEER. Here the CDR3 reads CASSQDIAGAYNEQFF. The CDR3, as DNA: TGCGCCAGCAGCCAAGATATCGCGGGAGCGTACAATGAGCAGTTCTTC.

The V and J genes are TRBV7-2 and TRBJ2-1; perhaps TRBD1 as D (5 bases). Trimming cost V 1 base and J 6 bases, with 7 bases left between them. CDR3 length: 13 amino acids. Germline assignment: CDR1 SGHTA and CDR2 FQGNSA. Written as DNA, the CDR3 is TGTGCCAGCAGCTTAGACAGGTCCAATGAGCAGTTCTTC. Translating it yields CASSLDRSNEQFF.

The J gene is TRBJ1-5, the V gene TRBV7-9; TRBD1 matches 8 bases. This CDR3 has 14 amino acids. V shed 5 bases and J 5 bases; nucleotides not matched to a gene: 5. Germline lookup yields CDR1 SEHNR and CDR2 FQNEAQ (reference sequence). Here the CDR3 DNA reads TGTGCCAGCAGCGAGACAGGGGATTATCAGCCCCAGCATTTT. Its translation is CASSETGDYQPQHF. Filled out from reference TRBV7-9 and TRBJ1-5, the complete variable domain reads DTGVSQNPRHKITKRGQNVTFRCDPISEHNRLYWYRQTLGQGPEFLTYFQNEAQLEKSRLLSDRFSAERPKGSFSTLEIQRTEQGDSAMYLCASSETGDYQPQHFGDGTRLSIL.

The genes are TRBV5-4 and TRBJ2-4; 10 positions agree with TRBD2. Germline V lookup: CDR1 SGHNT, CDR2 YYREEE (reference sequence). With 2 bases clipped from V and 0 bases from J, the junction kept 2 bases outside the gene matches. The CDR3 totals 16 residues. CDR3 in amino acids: CASSFRTSGAKNIQYF. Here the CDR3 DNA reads TGTGCCAGCAGCTTCCGGACTAGCGGAGCCAAAAACATTCAGTACTTC.

This CDR3 reads CASSRAVLSEAFF. The CDR3, as DNA: TGTGCCAGCAGCCGGGCCGTTCTTAGTGAAGCTTTCTTT. This sequence joins TRBV5-4 and TRBJ1-1, with D unresolved. Germline V lookup: CDR1 SGHNT, CDR2 YYREEE (reference sequence). The CDR3 spans 13 residues. Trimming shortened V by 4 bases and J by 7 bases, and 14 bases separated the two germline ends. Complete variable domain (other parts from reference TRBV5-4 and TRBJ1-1): ETGVTQSPTHLIKTRGQQVTLRCSSQSGHNTVSWYQQALGQGPQFIFQYYREEENGRGNFPPRFSGLQFPNYSSELNVNALELDDSALYLCASSRAVLSEAFFGQGTRLTVV.

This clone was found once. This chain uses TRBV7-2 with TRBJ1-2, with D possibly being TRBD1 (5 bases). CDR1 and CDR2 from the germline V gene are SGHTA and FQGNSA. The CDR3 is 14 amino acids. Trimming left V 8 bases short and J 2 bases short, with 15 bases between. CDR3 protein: CASFEGRDNYGYTF. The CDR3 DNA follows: TGTGCCAGCTTTGAAGGGAGGGACAACTATGGCTACACCTTC. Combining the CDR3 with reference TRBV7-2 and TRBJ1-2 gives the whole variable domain GAGVSQSPSNKVTEKGKDVELRCDPISGHTALYWYRQSLGQGLEFLIYFQGNSAPDKSGLPSDRFSAERTGGSVSTLTIQRTQQEDSAVYLCASFEGRDNYGYTFGSGTRLTVV.

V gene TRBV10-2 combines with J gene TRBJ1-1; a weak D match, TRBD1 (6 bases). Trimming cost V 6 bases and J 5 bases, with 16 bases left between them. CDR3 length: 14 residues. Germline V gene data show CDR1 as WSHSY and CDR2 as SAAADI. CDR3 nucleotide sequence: TGCGCCAGCAGGCAGGACAGCTGGGGGACTGAAGCTTTCTTT. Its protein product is CASRQDSWGTEAFF.

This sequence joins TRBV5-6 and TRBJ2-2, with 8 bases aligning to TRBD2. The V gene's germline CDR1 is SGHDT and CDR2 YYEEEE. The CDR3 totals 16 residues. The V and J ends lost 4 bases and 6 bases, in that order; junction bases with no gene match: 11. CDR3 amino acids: CASSPGGLARPGELFF. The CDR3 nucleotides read TGTGCCAGCAGCCCGGGGGGGCTAGCAAGGCCCGGGGAGCTGTTTTTT.

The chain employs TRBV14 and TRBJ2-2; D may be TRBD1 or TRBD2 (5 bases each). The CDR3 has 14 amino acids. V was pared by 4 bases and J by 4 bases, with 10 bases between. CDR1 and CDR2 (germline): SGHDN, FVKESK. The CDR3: CASSRAGSTGELFF. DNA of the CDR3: TGTGCCAGCAGCCGCGCAGGGAGCACCGGGGAGCTGTTTTTT.

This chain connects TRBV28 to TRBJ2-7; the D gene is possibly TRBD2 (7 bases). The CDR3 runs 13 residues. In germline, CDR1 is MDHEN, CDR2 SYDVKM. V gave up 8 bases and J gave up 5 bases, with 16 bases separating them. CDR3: CASSGGASDEQYF. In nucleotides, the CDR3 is TGTGCCAGCTCTGGGGGGGCCTCGGACGAGCAGTACTTC.